The 2 T cell receptor beta chains below all came from one sample that was sequenced in a study of response to subunit inactivated influenza vaccine. From the RT-PCR reads, TCRdb called clonotypes with MiXCR, one entry per CDR3 protein. The table shows about 500,000 distinct CDR3 sequences, with 15% to 20% occurring only once. The specimen was CD4+ T cells sorted from PBMCs, collected roughly 24 months after vaccination. Receptors originate from a man aged 50 to 75 who received an inactivated influenza vaccine.

This clonotype was observed at least ten times. J is TRBJ2-2 and V is TRBV12-3 or TRBV12-4; a weak D match, TRBD1 (5 bases). Deletions cut 5 bases from V and 5 bases from J, with 12 bases between. The CDR3 spans 14 residues. Here the CDR3 DNA reads TGTGCCAGCAGTCCGACAGTGAATACCGGGGAGCTGTTTTTT. It codes for CASSPTVNTGELFF.

The CDR3 DNA sequence: TGTGCCAGCAGCCGGACAGGGAGGACCGGAAAACTGTTTTTT. Translated: CASSRTGRTGKLFF. V gene TRBV12-3 or TRBV12-4 combines with J gene TRBJ1-4; 8 nucleotides agree with TRBD1. V was pared by 6 bases and J by 10 bases, with 10 bases of the junction left unmatched. The CDR3 consists of 14 residues.